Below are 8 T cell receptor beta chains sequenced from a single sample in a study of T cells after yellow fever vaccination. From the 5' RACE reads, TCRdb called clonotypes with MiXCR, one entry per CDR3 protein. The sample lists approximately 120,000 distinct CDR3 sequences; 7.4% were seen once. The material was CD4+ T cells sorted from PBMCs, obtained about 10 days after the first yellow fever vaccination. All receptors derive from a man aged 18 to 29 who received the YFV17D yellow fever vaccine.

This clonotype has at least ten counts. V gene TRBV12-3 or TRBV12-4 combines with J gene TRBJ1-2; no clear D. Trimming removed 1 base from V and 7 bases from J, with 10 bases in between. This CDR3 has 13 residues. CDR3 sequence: CASSLDGIGGYTF. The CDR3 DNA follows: TGTGCCAGCAGTTTAGACGGCATAGGTGGCTACACCTTC.

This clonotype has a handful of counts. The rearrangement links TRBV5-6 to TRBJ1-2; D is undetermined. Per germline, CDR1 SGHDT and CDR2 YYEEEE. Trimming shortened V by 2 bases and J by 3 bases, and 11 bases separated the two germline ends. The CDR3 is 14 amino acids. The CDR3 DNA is TGTGCCAGCAGCTTATTCTTACACCACTATGGCTACACCTTC. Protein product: CASSLFLHHYGYTF.

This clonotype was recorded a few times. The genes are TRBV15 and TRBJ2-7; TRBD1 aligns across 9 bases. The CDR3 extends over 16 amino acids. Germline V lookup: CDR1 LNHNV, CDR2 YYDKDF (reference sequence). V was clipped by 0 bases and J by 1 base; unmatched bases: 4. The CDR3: CATSRDLGTGSYEQYV. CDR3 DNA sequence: TGTGCCACCAGCAGAGATTTAGGGACAGGGTCCTACGAGCAGTACGTC.

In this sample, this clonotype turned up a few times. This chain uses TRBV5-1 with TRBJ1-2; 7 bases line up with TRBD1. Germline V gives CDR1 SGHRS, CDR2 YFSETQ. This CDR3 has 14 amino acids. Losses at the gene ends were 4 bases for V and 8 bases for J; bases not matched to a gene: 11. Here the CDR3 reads CASSPGQAAGGYTF. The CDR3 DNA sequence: TGCGCCAGCAGCCCCGGACAGGCCGCAGGCGGCTACACCTTC.

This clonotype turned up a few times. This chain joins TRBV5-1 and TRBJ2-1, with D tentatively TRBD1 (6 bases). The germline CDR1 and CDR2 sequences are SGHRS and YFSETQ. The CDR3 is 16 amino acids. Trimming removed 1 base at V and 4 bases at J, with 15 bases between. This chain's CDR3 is CASSLQTGMGYNEQFF. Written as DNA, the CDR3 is TGCGCCAGCAGCTTGCAGACAGGTATGGGGTACAATGAGCAGTTCTTC.

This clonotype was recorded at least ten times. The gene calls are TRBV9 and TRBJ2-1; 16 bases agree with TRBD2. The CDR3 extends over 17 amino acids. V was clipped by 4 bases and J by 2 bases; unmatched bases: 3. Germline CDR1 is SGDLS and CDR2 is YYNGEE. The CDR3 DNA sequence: TGTGCCAGCAGCCCCGGGACTAGCGGGGGGGCCTACAATGAGCAGTTCTTC. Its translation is CASSPGTSGGAYNEQFF.

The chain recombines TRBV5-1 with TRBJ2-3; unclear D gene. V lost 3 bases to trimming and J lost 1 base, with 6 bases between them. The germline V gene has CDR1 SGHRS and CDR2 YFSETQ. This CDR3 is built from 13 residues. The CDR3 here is CASSSARTDTQYF. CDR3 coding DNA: TGCGCCAGCAGCTCGGCCCGCACAGATACGCAGTATTTT. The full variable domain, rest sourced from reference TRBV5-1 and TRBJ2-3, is KAGVTQTPRYLIKTRGQQVTLSCSPISGHRSVSWYQQTPGQGLQFLFEYFSETQRNKGNFPGRFSGRQFSNSRSEMNVSTLELGDSALYLCASSSARTDTQYFGPGTRLTVL.

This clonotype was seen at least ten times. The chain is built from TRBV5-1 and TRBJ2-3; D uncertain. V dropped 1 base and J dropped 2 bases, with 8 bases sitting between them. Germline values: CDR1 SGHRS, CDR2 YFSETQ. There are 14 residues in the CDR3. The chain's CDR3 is CASSLWQDTDTQYF. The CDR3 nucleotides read TGCGCCAGCAGCTTGTGGCAAGACACAGATACGCAGTATTTT. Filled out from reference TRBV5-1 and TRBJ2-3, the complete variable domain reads KAGVTQTPRYLIKTRGQQVTLSCSPISGHRSVSWYQQTPGQGLQFLFEYFSETQRNKGNFPGRFSGRQFSNSRSEMNVSTLELGDSALYLCASSLWQDTDTQYFGPGTRLTVL.